This T cell receptor (beta chain) came from a study of human T cells and chemical hapten exposure. One entry per CDR3 protein results from TCRdb running MiXCR on the RACE reads. The sample lists 85,000 to 100,000 distinct CDR3 sequences; about 28% were seen once. The CDR3 is 13 residues long. Germline CDR1 MRHNA, CDR2 SNTAGT. The ends were cut back, 5 bases at V and 4 bases at J, with 11 bases in the middle. This clonotype was seen ten or more times. Stated time point: patch test 3, about 24 weeks after DPC sensitization. This sample's treatment: therapeutic diphenylcyclopropenone sensitization with weekly scalp DPC.

The chain uses TRBV6-4 and TRBJ1-1; D is undetermined. The receptor was derived from a man in his forties with alopecia areata. Some clones in this sample may be carry-over from other donors' samples. The sequencing here drew on whole blood, taken in connection with sensitization to the hapten diphenylcyclopropenone (DPC). The CDR3 nucleotides are TGTGCCAGCAGTCACACCAGGAGCACTGAAGCTTTCTTT. Its protein product is CASSHTRSTEAFF.